These T cell receptor beta chains were read from a single sample in a study of T cell responses to AZD1222 COVID-19 vaccine. Clones were sequenced by immunoSEQ multiplex PCR, and TCRdb holds only the in-frame ones, with some missing. This sample has nearly 200,000 clones, with 90% to 95% found just once. The source material was peripheral blood, sampled 28 days after the second AZD1222 dose. The receptors derive from an adult who received the AZD1222 COVID-19 vaccine. The CDR3 runs from the conserved cysteine through the conserved F or W. Each record gives: D gene, V gene, J gene, clone size, CDR3 DNA, CDR3 protein. The D gene is left open where the match is weak. Clone size is shown for a subset of rows, as once, few, many or a class of expanded clone.

>.|TRBV27|TRBJ1-1|.
TGTGCCAGCAGTAACCTTGGCAGGAACACTGAAGCTTTCTTT
CASSNLGRNTEAFF
>.|TRBV3-1/TRBV3-2|TRBJ1-2|.
TGTGCCAGCGGCGCAAATAAGAATGGCTACACCTTC
CASGANKNGYTF
>.|TRBV12-3/TRBV12-4|TRBJ1-3|.
TGTGCCAGCTTTCTGAGGTCGGGAAACACCATATATTTT
CASFLRSGNTIYF
>.|TRBV10-3|TRBJ1-1|.
TGTGCCATCAGTGAGTCCCGACAGGTGAACACTGAAGCTTTCTTT
CAISESRQVNTEAFF
>TRBD2|TRBV7-9|TRBJ2-3|few
TGTGCCAGCAGCTTAGATAGTAGCGGGGGCACAGATACGCAGTATTTT
CASSLDSSGGTDTQYF
>.|TRBV7-2|TRBJ1-1|.
TGTGCCAGCAGCGTAAGGGACACCTCTGAAGCTTTCTTT
CASSVRDTSEAFF
>.|TRBV5-5|TRBJ1-1|.
TGTGCCAGCAGCTTGGTTAGGGATCGGAGGGCTGAAGCTTTCTTT
CASSLVRDRRAEAFF
>TRBD2|TRBV30|TRBJ2-7|.
TGTGCCTGGAGCCCCGCCGGGGGGTACTCCTACGAGCAGTACTTC
CAWSPAGGYSYEQYF
>TRBD1|TRBV7-8|TRBJ1-2|.
TGTGCCAGCAGCTTAGTGGGACCGGGACAGGGAAACTATGGCTACACCTTC
CASSLVGPGQGNYGYTF
>TRBD2|TRBV9|TRBJ2-2|few
TGTGCCAGCAGCGGGACTAGCGGGGTGAACACCGGGGAGCTGTTTTTT
CASSGTSGVNTGELFF
>TRBD1|TRBV12-3/TRBV12-4|TRBJ1-1|.
TGTGCCAGCAGACGGACAGGGGAGAGAGCTTTCTTT
CASRRTGERAFF
>TRBD1|TRBV10-3|TRBJ1-5|.
TGTGCCATCGCGAAGACAGGGCAGCCCCAGCATTTT
CAIAKTGQPQHF
>TRBD2|TRBV5-1|TRBJ2-1|.
TGCGCCAGCAGCTCCCTCGGAAGCGGGGGGGCCGCCCACAATGAGCAGTTCTTC
CASSSLGSGGAAHNEQFF
>.|TRBV7-9|TRBJ1-2|.
TGTGCCAGCAGCTTATTCGGGACACTTGACGGCTACACCTTC
CASSLFGTLDGYTF
>TRBD1|TRBV7-2|TRBJ1-2|.
TGTGCCAGCAGCTTAGAGGGACAGGGGAACTATGGCTACACCTTC
CASSLEGQGNYGYTF
>.|TRBV7-3|TRBJ2-7|.
TGTGCCAGCAGCCCAGACAACCAGGCCTACGAGCAGTACTTC
CASSPDNQAYEQYF
>.|TRBV2|TRBJ1-1|.
TGTGCCAGCGGGTTCTGGGTTACTGAAGCTTTCTTT
CASGFWVTEAFF
>.|TRBV19|TRBJ1-2|.
TGTGCCAGTAGTATTGGGCTCGAAGGTTATGGCTACACCTTC
CASSIGLEGYGYTF
>.|TRBV5-5|TRBJ2-6|.
TGTGCCAGCAGCCTACAGTCCTCTGGGGCCAACGTCCTGACTTTC
CASSLQSSGANVLTF
>.|TRBV19|TRBJ1-1|.
TGTGCCAGTAGTACGACACCGAACACTGAAGCTTTCTTT
CASSTTPNTEAFF
>.|TRBV7-2|TRBJ1-6|.
TGTGCCAGCAGCTCTAAGCCTACTCAGACATCTTATAATTCACCCCTCCACTTT
CASSSKPTQTSYNSPLHF
>.|TRBV7-2|TRBJ2-7|.
TGTGCCAGCAGCATTACCCCAATTACCTCCTACGAGCAGTACTTC
CASSITPITSYEQYF
>.|TRBV19|TRBJ1-4|.
TGTGCCAGTAGTCCGACGGGAAATGAAAAACTGTTTTTT
CASSPTGNEKLFF
>.|TRBV12-3/TRBV12-4|TRBJ1-5|.
TGTGCCAGCAGCATTAGGGGCCAGCCCCAGCATTTT
CASSIRGQPQHF
>TRBD2|TRBV3-1/TRBV3-2|TRBJ2-1|once
TGTGCCAGCAGCCAAGCAAGGACTAGATCATCGGATGAGCAGTTCTTC
CASSQARTRSSDEQFF
>.|TRBV7-9|TRBJ1-3|.
TGTGCCAGCCTCGGATTCTCTGGAAACACCATATATTTT
CASLGFSGNTIYF
>.|TRBV5-1|TRBJ1-6|.
TGCGCCAGCAAGGAGTGGGGGCCTCTAGGGACCGGTTCACCCCTCCACTTT
CASKEWGPLGTGSPLHF
>TRBD2|TRBV7-2|TRBJ2-1|.
TGTGCCAGCAGCGTCGGACTAGCGGGGAAGCAGTTCTTC
CASSVGLAGKQFF
>.|TRBV5-4|TRBJ2-5|.
TGTGCCAGCAGCCCATCCAACAGGCGCCAAGAGACCCAGTACTTC
CASSPSNRRQETQYF
>.|TRBV5-1|TRBJ2-1|.
TGCGCCAGCAGCTGGACAGCGAGCTCCTACAATGAGCAGTTCTTC
CASSWTASSYNEQFF
>.|TRBV5-1|TRBJ1-4|.
TGCGCCAGCAGCCCACAGGGATGGGGTGAAAAACTGTTTTTT
CASSPQGWGEKLFF
>TRBD1|TRBV28|TRBJ1-2|.
TGTGCCAGCAGTTTAACAGGGGCTAACTATGGCTACACCTTC
CASSLTGANYGYTF
>.|TRBV18|TRBJ2-1|.
TGTGCCAGCTCACCACAGGGTGCTCAGTTCTTC
CASSPQGAQFF
>.|TRBV28|TRBJ1-6|.
TGTGCCAGCAGTTTAGGGTACAATTCACCCCTCCACTTT
CASSLGYNSPLHF
>TRBD2|TRBV10-2|TRBJ2-2|.
TGCGCCAGCAGTCCCCAGCGGGGGTTCGGGGAGCTGTTTTTT
CASSPQRGFGELFF
>.|TRBV18|TRBJ1-1|.
TGTGCCAGCTCACCCTCGGGGGGGGGCGTCACTGAAGCTTTCTTT
CASSPSGGGVTEAFF
>TRBD1|TRBV9|TRBJ2-2|.
TGTGCCAGCAGCGTAGTGACAGGGCCGGGGGAGCTGTTTTTT
CASSVVTGPGELFF
>TRBD1|TRBV30|TRBJ1-6|.
TGTGCCTGGGGGGCACTTACAGGGGGGAGATCACCCCTCCACTTT
CAWGALTGGRSPLHF
>.|TRBV6-5|TRBJ2-1|.
TGTGCCAGCAGTTACGGGGTAGCAAACAATGAGCAGTTCTTC
CASSYGVANNEQFF
>TRBD1|TRBV4-3|TRBJ1-1|.
TGCGCCAGCAGCCATGGACCGGGACAGGGGGCGGTCGACACTGAAGCTTTCTTT
CASSHGPGQGAVDTEAFF
>.|TRBV18|TRBJ2-7|.
TGTGCCAGCTCACCTTCGCCCCAGCTAGCGAGCTCCTACGAGCAGTACTTC
CASSPSPQLASSYEQYF
>.|TRBV5-1|TRBJ2-5|.
TGCGCCAGCAGCTTGGTGACAGGACTCGGAGAGACCCAGTACTTC
CASSLVTGLGETQYF
>.|TRBV3-1/TRBV3-2|TRBJ2-7|.
TGTGCCAGCAGCCAAGGCAGGGGCCTTTACGAGCAGTACTTC
CASSQGRGLYEQYF
>.|TRBV7-7|TRBJ2-1|.
TGTGCCAGCAGCACAAGCCTTTGGGCCTCCTACAATGAGCAGTTCTTC
CASSTSLWASYNEQFF
>TRBD1|TRBV24-1|TRBJ2-3|.
TGTGCCACCAGTGACTCCGGGACAGGGTTATTAGATACGCAGTATTTT
CATSDSGTGLLDTQYF
>.|TRBV19|TRBJ1-2|.
TGTGCCAGTAACCAGGGCTCGAACTATGGCTACACCTTC
CASNQGSNYGYTF
>TRBD1|TRBV28|TRBJ1-1|.
TGTGCCAGCAGGACAGGGTCGAACACTGAAGCTTTCTTT
CASRTGSNTEAFF
>.|TRBV6-5|TRBJ1-2|few
TGTGCCAGCAAGGCAGTCCTCCACACTAACTATGGCTACACCTTC
CASKAVLHTNYGYTF
>.|TRBV30|TRBJ1-5|.
TGTGCCTGGTCCCCGGGGGGGGGCCAGCCCCAGCATTTT
CAWSPGGGQPQHF
>.|TRBV5-6|TRBJ2-7|.
TGTGCCAGCAACCCAGAGGACAGAACCGAGCAGTACTTC
CASNPEDRTEQYF
>.|TRBV7-9|TRBJ1-1|once
TGTGCCAGCAGCTTATATGCCGCGACTGAAGCTTTCTTT
CASSLYAATEAFF
>TRBD1|TRBV7-9|TRBJ2-5|.
TGTGCCAGCAGCAGCTTAGATAAGGACAGGGGTCGGGAGACCCAGTACTTC
CASSSLDKDRGRETQYF
>.|TRBV9|TRBJ1-1|.
TGTGCCAGCAGCGTGGATGGACGGTCGAACACTGAAGCTTTCTTT
CASSVDGRSNTEAFF
>.|TRBV30|TRBJ2-5|.
TGTGCCTGGCGGGGTGTGGTAGAGACCCAGTACTTC
CAWRGVVETQYF
>TRBD1|TRBV5-1|TRBJ2-1|.
TGCGCCAGCAGCTCCGGGGACAGGGTGGCCTACAATGAGCAGTTCTTC
CASSSGDRVAYNEQFF
>.|TRBV28|TRBJ1-1|.
TGTGCCAGCAGTTTAGGGGGAGTTGGATCTGAAGCTTTCTTT
CASSLGGVGSEAFF
>.|TRBV5-1|TRBJ1-2|.
TGCGCCAGCAGCTTGGACCCGGGGGGGCAAGGCTATGGCTACACCTTC
CASSLDPGGQGYGYTF
>.|TRBV19|TRBJ1-2|.
TGTGCCAGTAGTATAGATCCGGCCTTTGGCTACACCTTC
CASSIDPAFGYTF
>.|TRBV7-9|TRBJ1-1|.
TGTGCCAGCAGCTTAGCGGCTGAAGCTTTCTTT
CASSLAAEAFF